This record looks at one TCR beta chain sequence and its context. The data were obtained in a study of blood T cells in healthy people across ages. The germline V gene encodes CDR1 DFQATT and CDR2 SNEGSKA (reference sequence). The CDR3 totals 14 residues. Through a sample-barcoded 5' primer and a J-beta primer mix, a second PCR was run for roughly 6 to 12 cycles. TCRdb used MiXCR to reprocess the 5' RACE reads, holding one entry per CDR3 protein. Of 850,000 to 1,000,000 distinct CDR3 sequences listed, approximately 50% are singletons. The sequenced sample was blood. J is TRBJ2-5 and V is TRBV20-1; D gene ambiguous. TRBJ2-7 explains the end of the DNA better; the J call may be wrong. This receptor was taken from a woman aged 60 to 75 in good health. The CDR3 loop is CSARVQRRQYEQYF. CDR3 bases: TGCAGTGCTAGAGTCCAACGGCGCCAATACGAGCAGTACTTC.